This entry features one TCR beta chain sequence. Which antigen it targets is not known. No base quality values were provided; no much bigger clone lies one nucleotide off. Synthetic TCR analog templates were spiked into each PCR to estimate absolute template abundance from read counts. The immunoSEQ assay used bias-controlled V and J gene primers to amplify TCRbeta CDR3 regions from genomic DNA. Rearranged TCRbeta segments were sequenced at approximately 20X coverage. As for the authors' bioinformatics: Clustering was used to correct sequencing errors, and CDR3s were annotated against IMGT so that V, D and J genes could be assigned. Only productive TCRbeta rearrangements were used in downstream analyses, excluding out-of-frame or stop-codon sequences. Clonality was computed as one minus Shannon entropy normalized by the log of the number of unique productive sequences. Fisher's exact test with Benjamini-Hochberg correction, using a cutoff of adjusted p below 0.01, was how clones that differed between time points or between blood and tumor were identified. TCRdb provides this immuneACCESS table in a form limited to in-frame rearrangements. Some clones are lacking; in checked studies, under half of them reflect an unresolved V gene, and why the rest are absent is not known. V and J calls and clone size are copied from that table; D and trimming were computed from the DNA. The sample profile shows under 35,000 clones; about 88% of them were found once. The ten largest clonotypes hold 1.5% to 2% of the sample.

From the cysteine through the phenylalanine, the CDR3 covers 12 amino acids. CDR3 DNA is the only sequence kept; it has 36 bases, read in frame from the first base. Relative to germline, V is 5 bases shorter and J is 5 bases shorter, with 9 bases between their ends. The germline V gene yields SGHVS for CDR1 and FNYEAQ for CDR2. The sample belongs to a study of PD-L1 blockade in urothelial cancer (dated by TCRdb to 2015 to 2018). General notes on the study: All patients started therapy in about 2014 and received atezolizumab 1,200 mg intravenously every 3 weeks. About nine tenths of the roughly 29 patients were males with bladder-origin urothelial cancer, and about 65% of the 29 reported a prior smoking history. An ECOG performance status of 0 or 1 was recorded for the patients, and 0 to 3 prior chemotherapy regimens had been received by the patients. Blood samples were analyzed 3 weeks after the start of treatment (second dose) and 6 weeks after the start of treatment. Blood samples yielded a median of roughly 140,000 T cells and tens of thousands of unique TCRs, with median clonality around 0.083. The study, an exploratory multi-omic analysis, examined somatic, immune and clinical correlates of response to PD-L1 blockade with atezolizumab in urothelial cancer. Pretreatment tumor samples and matched peripheral blood, collected serially before and after atezolizumab treatment, underwent TCR sequencing. Durable clinical benefit was defined as a progression-free survival longer than 6 months, and TCR features were additionally tested against progression-free survival and overall survival. In the same patients, whole exome sequencing and RNA sequencing of pretreatment tumors were performed in addition to TCR sequencing. Nine or ten patients reached durable clinical benefit, while 20 patients did not. Around 30 patients had pretreatment blood TCR-seq, roughly 25 had at least one posttreatment blood collection, and roughly 25 had tumor TCR-seq. Beyond this particular receptor, the publication reports: Because the sample size was small (n of about 27) and many exploratory analyses were performed, the results are intended to be hypothesis-generating. Among patients with durable benefit, tumor-associated TCR clones showed greater expansion in peripheral blood 3 weeks after treatment started (n = 22, p = 0.022). Improved progression-free and overall survival was associated with having pretreatment peripheral blood TCR clonality below the median.

A cohort of 25 to 30 patients with locally advanced or metastatic urothelial carcinoma, treated at Memorial Sloan Kettering on a trial protocol, was included. Peripheral blood mononuclear cells were collected pretreatment and during treatment, with between 1 and 8 total time points per patient. The Qiagen DNeasy Blood extraction kit was used to purify genomic DNA from total PBMCs and tumor samples. Collected pretreatment and during treatment, PBMCs were isolated and stored as previously described. The sequence is built from TRBV7-6 and TRBJ2-5; no D gene can be assigned with confidence. This specimen consisted of PBMCs, obtained around atezolizumab (anti-PD-L1) treatment. The TCR comes from a man aged 50-60 years with urothelial cancer. The CDR3 protein sequence reads: CASSPGSETQYF. Here is the DNA: TGTGCCAGCAGCCCCGGTAGTGAGACCCAGTACTTC.